Listed here are 32 T cell receptor beta chains from one sample, sequenced in a study of cytomegalovirus exposure and HLA in healthy donors. The PCR had 60 Vbeta and 13 Jbeta primers. Generated by immunoSEQ multiplex PCR, the TCRdb table keeps only in-frame clones and is missing some. The sample has roughly 110,000 clones, approximately 70% seen once. The sequencing input was PBMCs. The receptor source for this set is a boy aged 10-17 years in good health and CMV-seronegative.

The chain has TRBV4-3 and TRBJ1-1; D remains ambiguous. This CDR3 spans 15 amino acids. Germline CDR1 reads LGHNA; CDR2 reads YSLEER. With 0 bases removed from V and 2 bases from J, the gap between germline ends came to 10 bases. As DNA, the CDR3 is TGCGCCAGCAGCCAAGAGTTCTCCAGAAACACTGAAGCTTTCTTT. It codes for CASSQEFSRNTEAFF.

The CDR3 sequence is CASSQELETAPKEQYF. CDR3 nucleotides: TGTGCCAGCAGCCAAGAGCTGGAGACAGCCCCTAAGGAGCAGTACTTC. This chain links TRBV4-2 with TRBJ2-7; D perhaps matches TRBD1 (5 bases). The CDR3 contains 16 residues. The germline gives CDR1 LGHNA, CDR2 YNFKEQ. The ends were cut back, 0 bases at V and 7 bases at J, with 19 bases in the middle.

J is TRBJ2-3 and V is TRBV13; TRBD2 matches at 11 bases. Per germline, CDR1 PRHDT and CDR2 FYEKMQ (reference sequence). With V trimmed by 5 bases and J by 4 bases, 8 bases remained unmatched. This CDR3 comprises 16 residues. The CDR3 coding sequence is TGTGCCAGCAGCATCGCTAGCGGGGGGCCGGCAGATACGCAGTATTTT. This encodes CASSIASGGPADTQYF.

The genes are TRBV18 and TRBJ1-4; a weak D match, TRBD1 (5 bases). The length of the CDR3 is 14 residues. The ends were cut back, 3 bases at V and 1 base at J, with 6 bases in the middle. The germline gives CDR1 KGHSH, CDR2 LQKENI. CDR3 protein: CASSPQGTNEKLFF. CDR3 bases: TGTGCCAGCTCACCCCAGGGAACTAATGAAAAACTGTTTTTT. Full variable domain (rest looked up from reference TRBV18 and TRBJ1-4): NAGVMQNPRHLVRRRGQEARLRCSPMKGHSHVYWYRQLPEEGLKFMVYLQKENIIDESGMPKERFSAEFPKEGPSILRIQQVVRGDSAAYFCASSPQGTNEKLFFGSGTQLSVL.

The table lists this clone with a few counts. The chain recombines TRBV14 with TRBJ1-1; maybe TRBD1 (5 bases). The CDR3 length is 20 residues. Per the germline V gene, CDR1 is SGHDN and CDR2 is FVKESK. The V and J ends lost 0 bases and 1 base respectively, with 24 bases between them. CDR3 sequence reads: CASSQEAPRTFRAKNTEAFF. The CDR3 coding sequence is TGTGCCAGCAGCCAAGAGGCTCCCAGGACCTTCAGGGCAAAGAACACTGAAGCTTTCTTT.

In its sample, this clone was seen a few times. The V gene is TRBV5-4, the J gene TRBJ1-2; TRBD1 matches at 7 bases. The V gene's germline CDR1 is SGHNT and CDR2 YYREEE (reference sequence). V gave up 4 bases and J gave up 7 bases; unmatched junction bases: 19. CDR3 length equals 17 residues. The CDR3: CASSRVITMTGYSGYTF. The CDR3 bases are TGTGCCAGCAGCCGTGTAATTACTATGACAGGGTATAGTGGCTACACCTTC.

This clone has a handful of counts. The V and J genes are TRBV28 and TRBJ2-7; D is undetermined. V was trimmed by 2 bases and J by 3 bases, leaving 14 bases between them. This CDR3 region has 15 residues. Germline V gives CDR1 MDHEN, CDR2 SYDVKM. The chain's CDR3 is CASSLGGRKIYEQYF. CDR3 nucleotide sequence: TGTGCCAGCAGTTTAGGTGGGCGTAAAATCTACGAGCAGTACTTC. Based on the CDR3 plus reference TRBV28 and TRBJ2-7, the full variable domain is DVKVTQSSRYLVKRTGEKVFLECVQDMDHENMFWYRQDPGLGLRLIYFSYDVKMKEKGDIPEGYSVSREKKERFSLILESASTNQTSMYLCASSLGGRKIYEQYFGPGTRLTVT.

This chain connects TRBV1 to TRBJ2-5; the tabulated D call, TRBD2, remains unverified against the DNA. TRBV1 has pseudogene status. The CDR3 is made up of 24 amino acids. CDR3 DNA sequence: TGCACCAGCAGCCAATCCCCTGGACTAGCGGGGCCACCGAACCGAACCTTGTACCAAGAGACCCAGTACTTC. It yields the protein CTSSQSPGLAGPPNRTLYQETQYF.

The chain joins TRBV19 to TRBJ2-7; tentatively, D is TRBD1 (5 bases). CDR3 length equals 14 residues. Germline V gives CDR1 LNHDA, CDR2 SQIVND (reference sequence). V was cut by 1 base and J by 6 bases, with 13 bases left in between. Here the CDR3 reads CASSIGAGFTEQYF. The CDR3, as DNA: TGTGCCAGTAGTATAGGGGCAGGGTTTACCGAGCAGTACTTC.

This clone was seen more than once but under ten times. The chain's CDR3 is CASSAGGRDIPEAFF. CDR3 coding DNA: TGTGCCAGCAGCGCGGGGGGGAGGGATATTCCGGAAGCTTTCTTT. This sequence joins TRBV28 and TRBJ1-1, with D possibly being TRBD1 (5 bases). The CDR3 has 15 amino acids. Trimming left V 6 bases short and J 8 bases short, with 22 bases between. Germline values: CDR1 MDHEN, CDR2 SYDVKM.

This clone was seen only a few times. In DNA form, the CDR3 reads TGTGCCAGCAGGGGGGGGGACCTAAGGAATCAGCCCCAGCATTTT. Amino acid sequence: CASRGGDLRNQPQHF. The V gene is TRBV2, the J gene TRBJ1-5; D is possibly TRBD1 (5 bases). From germline, CDR1 is SNHLY and CDR2 FYNNEI. The CDR3 extends over 15 amino acids. Trimming removed 6 bases from V and 4 bases from J, with 16 bases in between.

This clone was seen only a few times. This chain joins TRBV28 and TRBJ2-1, with 11 bases lining up with TRBD2. The CDR3 loop spans 17 amino acids. Unmatched junction bases numbered 11, after V lost 4 bases and J lost 6 bases. Germline V gene data show CDR1 as MDHEN and CDR2 as SYDVKM. The CDR3 DNA reads as TGTGCCAGCAGTTACCGACTAGCGGGATGGGATTTCAATGAGCAGTTCTTC. The encoded protein is CASSYRLAGWDFNEQFF. The full variable domain, completed using reference TRBV28 and TRBJ2-1, is DVKVTQSSRYLVKRTGEKVFLECVQDMDHENMFWYRQDPGLGLRLIYFSYDVKMKEKGDIPEGYSVSREKKERFSLILESASTNQTSMYLCASSYRLAGWDFNEQFFGPGTRLTVL.

This clone appeared a few times. The chain links TRBV7-2 to TRBJ2-3, with a possible D match to TRBD2 (7 bases). The CDR3 covers 17 residues. Germline lookup yields CDR1 SGHTA and CDR2 FQGNSA. V dropped 5 bases and J dropped 5 bases, with 23 bases sitting between them. DNA for the CDR3: TGTGCCAGCAGCCCACAGGGCGGGGGAGCTCTGGGAGATACGCAGTATTTT. It is translated as CASSPQGGGALGDTQYF.

This clone was detected a few times. The V gene is TRBV13, the J gene TRBJ2-1; D is perhaps TRBD2 (5 bases). V lost 3 bases, J lost 7 bases, and 16 bases lay in between. CDR1 PRHDT and CDR2 FYEKMQ come from the germline V gene (reference sequence). The CDR3 totals 15 residues. The CDR3 is CASSFGLASSNEQFF. CDR3 nucleotides: TGTGCCAGCAGCTTTGGGCTCGCTAGCTCGAATGAGCAGTTCTTC.

This clone was detected only a few times. The rearrangement joins TRBV5-6 to TRBJ1-4, with 8 bases that match TRBD1. The CDR3 loop spans 15 amino acids. V lost 4 bases and J lost 7; bases outside the gene matches: 9. The germline V gene encodes CDR1 SGHDT and CDR2 YYEEEE. CDR3 loop: CASSPAGGKGEKLFF. As DNA, the CDR3 is TGTGCCAGCAGCCCGGCAGGGGGCAAGGGTGAAAAACTGTTTTTT.

The J gene is TRBJ1-5, the V gene TRBV7-2; 8 positions agree with TRBD1. Germline V lookup: CDR1 SGHTA, CDR2 FQGNSA. V shed 1 base and J 7 bases; nucleotides not matched to a gene: 6. The CDR3 sequence is 15 residues long. The CDR3 DNA is TGTGCCAGCAGCTTAGGACAGGGGATGGAACAGCCCCAGCATTTT. Residues: CASSLGQGMEQPQHF. Filled out from reference TRBV7-2 and TRBJ1-5, the complete variable domain reads GAGVSQSPSNKVTEKGKDVELRCDPISGHTALYWYRQSLGQGLEFLIYFQGNSAPDKSGLPSDRFSAERTGGSVSTLTIQRTQQEDSAVYLCASSLGQGMEQPQHFGDGTRLSIL.

This sequence joins TRBV9 and TRBJ2-3, with a possible D match to TRBD1 (5 bases). The CDR3 extends over 14 amino acids. Trimming took off 1 base at V and 0 bases at J, with 6 bases between the two ends. Germline CDR1 is SGDLS and CDR2 is YYNGEE. The CDR3 DNA reads TGTGCCAGCAGCGTACGACAGAGCACAGATACGCAGTATTTT. It encodes CASSVRQSTDTQYF.

The chain links TRBV27 to TRBJ2-1; D is unresolved. Germline V gene data show CDR1 as MNHEY and CDR2 as SMNVEV (reference sequence). The V end was cut by 3 bases, the J end by 3 bases, with 6 bases between. This CDR3 contains 13 residues. The CDR3 DNA reads TGTGCCAGCAGTTTCCCAGACTACAATGAGCAGTTCTTC. This codes for CASSFPDYNEQFF.

In this sample, this clone turned up many times. The V gene is TRBV5-4, the J gene TRBJ2-7; D unclear. The ends were cut back, 2 bases at V and 4 bases at J, with 7 bases in the middle. The CDR3 runs 12 residues. CDR1 and CDR2 from the germline V gene are SGHNT and YYREEE (reference sequence). CDR3 nucleotides: TGTGCCAGCAGCTTAGACGGGTACGAGCAGTACTTC. Its translation: CASSLDGYEQYF.

As for this clone: The conserved closing phenylalanine or tryptophan is absent in this CDR3, likely reflecting a read error. This chain links TRBV6-5 with TRBJ1-3, with D perhaps TRBD1 (5 bases). This CDR3 is 15 amino acids long. Germline V gene lookup returns CDR1 MNHEY and CDR2 SVGAGI. Trimming removed 0 bases at V and 2 bases at J, with 8 bases between. The CDR3 nucleotides read TGTGCCAGCAGTTACTCTCCACAGGCTGGAAACACCATATATGTT. It is translated as CASSYSPQAGNTIYV.

The chain links TRBV19 to TRBJ1-5; TRBD1 matches 10 bases. The CDR3 consists of 15 residues. CDR1 and CDR2 (germline): LNHDA, SQIVND (reference sequence). J lost 4 bases, V lost 3 bases, and 3 bases had no gene match. The CDR3 is CASSIRDRGNQPQHF. The CDR3 DNA reads TGTGCCAGTAGTATCCGGGACAGGGGTAATCAGCCCCAGCATTTT.

The genes are TRBV5-4 and TRBJ2-2; D ambiguous. The CDR3 covers 16 residues. V was clipped by 4 bases and J by 0 bases, with 13 bases between them. The germline CDR1 and CDR2 sequences are SGHNT and YYREEE (reference sequence). The CDR3 protein is CASSDPTVANTGELFF. DNA for the CDR3: TGTGCCAGCAGCGATCCTACCGTCGCGAACACCGGGGAGCTGTTTTTT.

The rearrangement links TRBV7-2 to TRBJ2-7; TRBD1 aligns across 8 bases. V lost 2 bases to trimming and J lost 4 bases; unmatched junction nucleotides: 7. CDR3 length equals 15 residues. Germline-derived CDR1 and CDR2 are SGHTA and FQGNSA. CDR3 nucleotide sequence: TGTGCCAGCAGCTTATTAGGGCAGGGGGCTTACGAGCAGTACTTC. This sequence encodes CASSLLGQGAYEQYF.

The genes are TRBV6-5 and TRBJ1-1; no clear D gene. V lost 4 bases, J lost 10 bases, and 10 bases lay in between. The germline V gene encodes CDR1 MNHEY and CDR2 SVGAGI. The CDR3 consists of 11 residues. The chain's CDR3 is CASSSRSVAFF. As DNA, the CDR3 is TGTGCCAGCAGTTCCAGGTCTGTAGCTTTCTTT.

In its sample, this clone was seen a few times. The chain joins TRBV19 to TRBJ1-5; 7 bases line up with TRBD1. The CDR3 covers 15 residues. Germline CDR1 is LNHDA and CDR2 is SQIVND (reference sequence). V gave up 10 bases and J gave up 6 bases; unmatched junction bases: 15. For the CDR3, the DNA is TGTGCCAAGTACCCCGACAGGGCTTTGCGTCAGCCCCAGCATTTT. This translates into CAKYPDRALRQPQHF.

CDR3 sequence: CASTPEGGETQYF. The CDR3 coding sequence is TGTGCCAGTACCCCTGAGGGTGGGGAGACCCAGTACTTC. The rearrangement links TRBV19 to TRBJ2-5, with a tentative D call TRBD2 (5 bases). Germline assignment: CDR1 LNHDA and CDR2 SQIVND (reference sequence). Trimming stripped 7 bases from V and 5 bases from J, with 14 bases between. The CDR3 has 13 residues.

The chain carries TRBV10-3 and TRBJ2-7; 7 bases map to TRBD2. J lost 4 bases, V lost 10 bases, and 10 bases had no gene match. Germline CDR1 ENHRY, CDR2 SYGVKD. The CDR3 contains 13 residues. Here the CDR3 reads CATAGDSPYEQYF. CDR3 coding DNA: TGTGCCACGGCGGGGGACTCCCCTTACGAGCAGTACTTC.

The chain is built from TRBV4-2 and TRBJ2-5, with D possibly matching TRBD2 (5 bases). Trimming stripped 2 bases from V and 2 bases from J, with 15 bases between. The germline CDR1 and CDR2 sequences are LGHNA and YNFKEQ. This CDR3 is 16 amino acids long. This CDR3 is CASSQSGIGSQETQYF. DNA of the CDR3: TGTGCCAGCAGCCAATCGGGGATAGGGAGTCAAGAGACCCAGTACTTC.

V is TRBV6-5 and J is TRBJ2-7; maybe TRBD2 (6 bases). The V end was cut by 5 bases, the J end by 0 bases, with 14 bases between. There are 15 residues in the CDR3. Per the germline V gene, CDR1 is MNHEY and CDR2 is SVGAGI. CDR3 nucleotides: TGTGCCAGCAGTGGTAGCGGTTCGAGCTCCTACGAGCAGTACTTC. Translation: CASSGSGSSSYEQYF.

J is TRBJ2-7 and V is TRBV7-8; TRBD2 might be the D (6 bases). There are 16 residues in the CDR3. Germline CDR1 reads SGHVS; CDR2 reads FQNEAQ. The V gene lost 5 bases and the J gene lost 5 bases, with 22 bases spanning the gap. CDR3 sequence (DNA): TGTGCCAGCAGCCGGCGCGACGGGGGATTATATGACGAGCAGTACTTC. Translating it yields CASSRRDGGLYDEQYF. The full variable domain, in which reference TRBV7-8 and TRBJ2-7 provide the parts outside the CDR3, is GAGVSQSPRYKVAKRGQDVALRCDPISGHVSLFWYQQALGQGPEFLTYFQNEAQLDKSGLPSDRFFAERPEGSVSTLKIQRTQQEDSAVYLCASSRRDGGLYDEQYFGPGTRLTVT.

The chain uses TRBV7-9 and TRBJ2-1; 14 positions match TRBD2. This CDR3 is 14 amino acids long. Germline V gene lookup returns CDR1 SEHNR and CDR2 FQNEAQ (reference sequence). With V trimmed by 7 bases and J by 6 bases, 2 bases remained unmatched. The CDR3 DNA is TGTGCCAGCAAGGGACTAGCGGGGGCCAATGAGCAGTTCTTC. Translating it yields CASKGLAGANEQFF.

V and J are TRBV6-1 and TRBJ2-5; a possible D gene is TRBD2 (5 bases). The end of the DNA aligns better with TRBJ2-7, so the J call may be wrong. The CDR3 runs 17 residues. CDR1 MNHNS and CDR2 SASEGT come from the germline V gene. CDR3 in amino acids: CASSEVLSGKVSYEQYF. The CDR3, as DNA: TGTGCCAGCAGTGAAGTGCTTTCCGGGAAGGTCTCCTACGAGCAGTACTTC.